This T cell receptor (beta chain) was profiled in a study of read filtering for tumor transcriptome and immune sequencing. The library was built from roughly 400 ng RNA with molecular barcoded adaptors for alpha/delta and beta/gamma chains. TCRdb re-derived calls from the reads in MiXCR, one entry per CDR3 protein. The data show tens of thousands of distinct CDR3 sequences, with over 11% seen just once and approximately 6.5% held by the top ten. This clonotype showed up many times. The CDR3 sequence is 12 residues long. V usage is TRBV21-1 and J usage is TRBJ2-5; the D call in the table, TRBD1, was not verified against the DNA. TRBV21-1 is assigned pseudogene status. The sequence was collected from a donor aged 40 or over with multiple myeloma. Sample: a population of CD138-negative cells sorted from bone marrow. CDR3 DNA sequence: TGTGCCACTTCGGCAGGGAGACAGACCCAGTACTTC. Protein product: CATSAGRQTQYF.